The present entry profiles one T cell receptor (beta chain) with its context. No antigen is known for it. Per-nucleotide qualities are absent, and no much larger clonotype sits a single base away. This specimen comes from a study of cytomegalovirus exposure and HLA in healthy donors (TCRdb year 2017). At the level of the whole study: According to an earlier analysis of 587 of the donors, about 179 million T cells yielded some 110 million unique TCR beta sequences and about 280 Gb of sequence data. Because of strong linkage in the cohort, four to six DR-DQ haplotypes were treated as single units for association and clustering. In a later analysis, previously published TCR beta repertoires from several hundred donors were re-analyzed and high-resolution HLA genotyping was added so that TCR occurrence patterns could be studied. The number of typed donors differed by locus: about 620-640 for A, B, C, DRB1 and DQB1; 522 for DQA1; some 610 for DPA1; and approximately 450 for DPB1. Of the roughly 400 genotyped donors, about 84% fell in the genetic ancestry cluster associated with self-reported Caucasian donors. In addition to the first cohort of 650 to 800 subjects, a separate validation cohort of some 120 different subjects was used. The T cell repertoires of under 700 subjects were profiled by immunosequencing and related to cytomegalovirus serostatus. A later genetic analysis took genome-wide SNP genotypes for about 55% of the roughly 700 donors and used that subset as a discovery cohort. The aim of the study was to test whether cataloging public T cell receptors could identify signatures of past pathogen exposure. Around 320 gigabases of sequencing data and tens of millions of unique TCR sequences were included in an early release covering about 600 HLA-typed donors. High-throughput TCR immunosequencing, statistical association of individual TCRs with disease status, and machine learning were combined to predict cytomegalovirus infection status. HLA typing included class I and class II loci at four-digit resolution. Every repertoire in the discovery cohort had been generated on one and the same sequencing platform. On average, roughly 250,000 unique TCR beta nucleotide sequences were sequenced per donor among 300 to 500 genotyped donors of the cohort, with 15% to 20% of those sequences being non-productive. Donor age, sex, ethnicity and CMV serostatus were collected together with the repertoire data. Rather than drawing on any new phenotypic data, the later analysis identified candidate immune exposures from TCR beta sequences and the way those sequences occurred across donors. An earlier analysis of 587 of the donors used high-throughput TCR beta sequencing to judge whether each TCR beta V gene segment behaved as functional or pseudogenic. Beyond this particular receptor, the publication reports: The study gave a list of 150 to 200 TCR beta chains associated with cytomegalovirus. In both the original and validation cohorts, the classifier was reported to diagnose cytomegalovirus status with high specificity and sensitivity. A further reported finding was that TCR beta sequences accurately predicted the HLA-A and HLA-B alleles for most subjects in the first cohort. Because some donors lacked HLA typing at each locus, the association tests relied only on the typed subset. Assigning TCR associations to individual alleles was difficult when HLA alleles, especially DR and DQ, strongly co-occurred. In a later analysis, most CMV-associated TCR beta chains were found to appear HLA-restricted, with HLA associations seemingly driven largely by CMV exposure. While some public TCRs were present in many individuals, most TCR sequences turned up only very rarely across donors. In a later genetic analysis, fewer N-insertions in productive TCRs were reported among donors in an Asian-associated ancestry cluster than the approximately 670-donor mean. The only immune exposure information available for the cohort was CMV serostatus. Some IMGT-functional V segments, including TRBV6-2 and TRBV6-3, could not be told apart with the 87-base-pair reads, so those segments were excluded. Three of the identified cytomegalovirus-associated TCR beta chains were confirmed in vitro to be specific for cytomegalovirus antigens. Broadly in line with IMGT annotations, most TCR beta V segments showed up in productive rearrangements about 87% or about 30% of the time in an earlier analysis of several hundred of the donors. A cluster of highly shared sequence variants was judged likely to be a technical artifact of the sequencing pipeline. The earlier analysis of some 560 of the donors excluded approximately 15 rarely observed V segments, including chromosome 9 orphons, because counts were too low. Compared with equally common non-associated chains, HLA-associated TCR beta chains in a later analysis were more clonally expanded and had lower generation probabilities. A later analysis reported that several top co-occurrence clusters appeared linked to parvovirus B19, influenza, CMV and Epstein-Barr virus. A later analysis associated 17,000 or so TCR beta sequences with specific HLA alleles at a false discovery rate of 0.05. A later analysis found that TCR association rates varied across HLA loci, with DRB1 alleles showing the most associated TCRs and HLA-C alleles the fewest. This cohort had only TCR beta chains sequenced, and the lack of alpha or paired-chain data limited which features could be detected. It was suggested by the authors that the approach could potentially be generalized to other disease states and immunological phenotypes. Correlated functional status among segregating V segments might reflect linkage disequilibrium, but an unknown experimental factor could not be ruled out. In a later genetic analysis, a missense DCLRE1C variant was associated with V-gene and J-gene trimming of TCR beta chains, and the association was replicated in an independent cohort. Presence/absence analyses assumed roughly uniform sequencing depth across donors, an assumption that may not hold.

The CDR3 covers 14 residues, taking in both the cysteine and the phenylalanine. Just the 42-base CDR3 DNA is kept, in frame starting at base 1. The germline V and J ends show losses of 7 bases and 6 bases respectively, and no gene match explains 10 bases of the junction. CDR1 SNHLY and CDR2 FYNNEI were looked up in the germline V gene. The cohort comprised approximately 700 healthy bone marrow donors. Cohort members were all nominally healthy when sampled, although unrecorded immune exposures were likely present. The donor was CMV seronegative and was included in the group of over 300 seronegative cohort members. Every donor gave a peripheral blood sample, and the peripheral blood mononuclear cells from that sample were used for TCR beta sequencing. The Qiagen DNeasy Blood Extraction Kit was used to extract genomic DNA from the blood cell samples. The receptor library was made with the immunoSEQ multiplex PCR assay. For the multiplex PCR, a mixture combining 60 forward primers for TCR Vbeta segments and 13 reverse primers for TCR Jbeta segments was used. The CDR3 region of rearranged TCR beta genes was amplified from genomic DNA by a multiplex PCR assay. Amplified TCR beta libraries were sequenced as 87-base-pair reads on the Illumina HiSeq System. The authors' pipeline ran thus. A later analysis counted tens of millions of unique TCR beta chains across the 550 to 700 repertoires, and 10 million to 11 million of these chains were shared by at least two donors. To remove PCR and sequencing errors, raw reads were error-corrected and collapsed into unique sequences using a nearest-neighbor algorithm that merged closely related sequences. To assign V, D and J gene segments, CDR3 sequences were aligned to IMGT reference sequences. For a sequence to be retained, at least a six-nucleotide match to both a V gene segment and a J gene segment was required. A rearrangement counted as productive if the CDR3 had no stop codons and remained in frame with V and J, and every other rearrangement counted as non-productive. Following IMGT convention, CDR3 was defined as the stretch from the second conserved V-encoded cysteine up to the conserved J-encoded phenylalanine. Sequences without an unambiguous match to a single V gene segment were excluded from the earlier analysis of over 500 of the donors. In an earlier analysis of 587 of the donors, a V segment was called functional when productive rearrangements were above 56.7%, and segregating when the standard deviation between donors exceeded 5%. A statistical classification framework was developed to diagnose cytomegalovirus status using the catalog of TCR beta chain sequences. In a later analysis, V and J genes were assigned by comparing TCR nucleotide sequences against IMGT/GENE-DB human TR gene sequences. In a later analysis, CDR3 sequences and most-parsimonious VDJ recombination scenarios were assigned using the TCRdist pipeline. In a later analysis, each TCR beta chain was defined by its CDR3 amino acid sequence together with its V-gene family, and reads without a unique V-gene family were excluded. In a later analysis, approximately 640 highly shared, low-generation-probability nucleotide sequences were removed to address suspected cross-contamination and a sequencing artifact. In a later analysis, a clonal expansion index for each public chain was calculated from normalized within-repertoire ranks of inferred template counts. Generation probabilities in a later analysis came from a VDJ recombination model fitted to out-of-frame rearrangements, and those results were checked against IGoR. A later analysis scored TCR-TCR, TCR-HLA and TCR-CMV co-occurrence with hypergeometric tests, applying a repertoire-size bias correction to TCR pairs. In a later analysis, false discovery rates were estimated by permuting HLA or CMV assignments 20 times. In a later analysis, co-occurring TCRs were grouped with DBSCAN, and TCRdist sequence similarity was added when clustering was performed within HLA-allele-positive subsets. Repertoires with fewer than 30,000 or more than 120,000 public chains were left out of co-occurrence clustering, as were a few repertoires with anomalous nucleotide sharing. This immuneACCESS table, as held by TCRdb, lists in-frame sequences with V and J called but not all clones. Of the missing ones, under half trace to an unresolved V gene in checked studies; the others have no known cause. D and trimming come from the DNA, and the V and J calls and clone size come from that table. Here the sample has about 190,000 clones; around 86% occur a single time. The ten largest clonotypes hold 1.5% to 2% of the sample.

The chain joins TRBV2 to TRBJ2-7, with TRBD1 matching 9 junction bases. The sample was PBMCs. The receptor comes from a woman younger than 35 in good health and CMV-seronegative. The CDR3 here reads CASISGQGNSEQYF. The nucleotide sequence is TGTGCCAGCATCTCGGGACAGGGAAATAGCGAGCAGTACTTC.